This T cell receptor beta chain was recorded in a study of cytomegalovirus exposure and HLA in healthy donors. The study, taken as a whole, reports: The classifier was said to identify cytomegalovirus status with high specificity and sensitivity.

Produced via immunoSEQ multiplex PCR; TCRdb's table is partial and in-frame only. The data show around 63,000 clones, around 90% seen once. Note on this clone: As yet, its antigen is unknown.

Germline CDR1 is WNHNN and CDR2 is SYGVQD (reference sequence). J gave up 6 bases and V 7 bases, and 11 bases lay outside the gene matches. The CDR3 runs 15 residues. The source of this sequence is a woman in her late teens or twenties in good health and CMV-seronegative. This chain links TRBV10-1 with TRBJ2-1, with TRBD2 matching 8 bases. What was sequenced was PBMCs. CDR3 in amino acids: CASNLAGPLGNEQFF. The CDR3 nucleotides are TGCGCCAGCAACCTAGCGGGCCCCCTGGGCAATGAGCAGTTCTTC.